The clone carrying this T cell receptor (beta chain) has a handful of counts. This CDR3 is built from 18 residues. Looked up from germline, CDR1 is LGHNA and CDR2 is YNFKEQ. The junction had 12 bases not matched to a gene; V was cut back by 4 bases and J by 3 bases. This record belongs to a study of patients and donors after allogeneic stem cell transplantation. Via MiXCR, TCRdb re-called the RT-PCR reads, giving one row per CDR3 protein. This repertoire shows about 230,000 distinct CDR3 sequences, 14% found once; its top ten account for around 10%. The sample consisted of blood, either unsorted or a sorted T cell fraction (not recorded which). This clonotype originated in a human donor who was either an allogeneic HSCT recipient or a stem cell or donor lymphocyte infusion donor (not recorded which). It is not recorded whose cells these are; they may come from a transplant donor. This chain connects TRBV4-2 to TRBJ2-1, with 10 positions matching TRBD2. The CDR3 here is CASSPETLAGGFYNEQFF. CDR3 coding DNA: TGTGCCAGCAGCCCAGAGACATTAGCGGGGGGATTCTACAATGAGCAGTTCTTC.